Many counts were recorded for the clone carrying this T cell receptor (beta chain). The PBMCs used were ones drawn from approximately 9.9 ml of fresh peripheral blood. The record originates from a study of Graves' ophthalmopathy and Graves' hyperthyroidism. The V gene lost 1 base and the J gene lost 1 base, with 8 bases spanning the gap. Germline V gives CDR1 SEHNR, CDR2 FQNEAQ (reference sequence). CDR3 length equals 14 residues. Amplification of the TCR beta CDR3 regions used RNA transcripts (as template). HTBI-primed RT-PCR formed the first round, and a multiplex PCR formed the second. TCRdb redid the calling of the multiplex PCR reads with MiXCR, one entry per CDR3 protein. The sample records roughly 700,000 distinct CDR3 sequences, roughly 41% being singletons.

The TCR sequence derives from an adult man with Graves' ophthalmopathy. This sequence joins TRBV7-9 and TRBJ2-7; D ambiguous. Material for sequencing was peripheral blood. This CDR3 reads CASSLGLGSYEQYF. CDR3 coding DNA: TGTGCCAGCAGCTTAGGGTTAGGGTCCTACGAGCAGTACTTC. The full variable domain, rest sourced from reference TRBV7-9 and TRBJ2-7, is DTGVSQNPRHKITKRGQNVTFRCDPISEHNRLYWYRQTLGQGPEFLTYFQNEAQLEKSRLLSDRFSAERPKGSFSTLEIQRTEQGDSAMYLCASSLGLGSYEQYFGPGTRLTVT.